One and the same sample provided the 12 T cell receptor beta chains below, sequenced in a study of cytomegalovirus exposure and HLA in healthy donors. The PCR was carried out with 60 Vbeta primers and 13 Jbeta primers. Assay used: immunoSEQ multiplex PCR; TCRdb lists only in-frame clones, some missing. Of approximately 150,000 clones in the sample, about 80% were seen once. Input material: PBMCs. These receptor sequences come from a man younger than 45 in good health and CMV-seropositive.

The CDR3 region is CSVARQGTNTEAFF. The DNA of the CDR3 is TGCAGCGTTGCACGACAGGGGACGAACACTGAAGCTTTCTTT. This chain joins TRBV29-1 and TRBJ1-1; 8 positions match TRBD1. The CDR3 length is 14 residues. The V gene's germline CDR1 is SQVTM and CDR2 ANQGSEA. The ends lost 4 bases at V and 1 base at J; junction bases unmatched: 5.

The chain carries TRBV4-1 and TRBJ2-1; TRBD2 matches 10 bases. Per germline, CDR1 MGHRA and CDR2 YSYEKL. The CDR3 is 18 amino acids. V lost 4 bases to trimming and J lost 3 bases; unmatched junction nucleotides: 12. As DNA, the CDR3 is TGCGCCAGCAGCCCATCGCCGGGACTAGCGCCGAGCTACAATGAGCAGTTCTTC. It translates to CASSPSPGLAPSYNEQFF.

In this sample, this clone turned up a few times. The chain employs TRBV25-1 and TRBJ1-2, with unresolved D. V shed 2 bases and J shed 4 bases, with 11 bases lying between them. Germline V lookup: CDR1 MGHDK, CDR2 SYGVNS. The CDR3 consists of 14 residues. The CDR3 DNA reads TGTGCCAGCAGTGAACCCCGACTGACCTATGGCTACACCTTC. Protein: CASSEPRLTYGYTF.

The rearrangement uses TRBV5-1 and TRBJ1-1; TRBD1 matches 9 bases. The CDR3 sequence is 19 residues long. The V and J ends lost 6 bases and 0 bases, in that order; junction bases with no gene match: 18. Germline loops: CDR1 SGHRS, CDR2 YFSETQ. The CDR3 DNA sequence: TGCGCCAGCACGGGAAGTGCGACAGGGGGGGGATCAGTGAACACTGAAGCTTTCTTT. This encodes CASTGSATGGGSVNTEAFF.

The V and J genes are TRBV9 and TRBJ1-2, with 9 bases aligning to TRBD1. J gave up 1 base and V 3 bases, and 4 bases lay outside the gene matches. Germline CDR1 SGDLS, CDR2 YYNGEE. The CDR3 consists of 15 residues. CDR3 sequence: CASSGTGAFNYGYTF. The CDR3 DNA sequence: TGTGCCAGCAGCGGGACAGGGGCGTTTAACTATGGCTACACCTTC.

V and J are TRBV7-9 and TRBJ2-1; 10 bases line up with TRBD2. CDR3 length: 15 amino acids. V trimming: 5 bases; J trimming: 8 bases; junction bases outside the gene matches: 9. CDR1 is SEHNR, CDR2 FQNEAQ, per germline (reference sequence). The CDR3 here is CASSPKRGGVDEQFF. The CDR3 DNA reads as TGTGCCAGCAGCCCAAAGCGGGGGGGGGTCGATGAGCAGTTCTTC.

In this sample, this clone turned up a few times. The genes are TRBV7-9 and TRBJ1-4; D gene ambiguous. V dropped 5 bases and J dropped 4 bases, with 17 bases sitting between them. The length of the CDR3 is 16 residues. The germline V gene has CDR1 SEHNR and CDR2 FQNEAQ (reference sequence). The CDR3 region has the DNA TGTGCCAGCAGCAGAACCTCGGGAGCGGGTAATGAAAAACTGTTTTTT. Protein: CASSRTSGAGNEKLFF.

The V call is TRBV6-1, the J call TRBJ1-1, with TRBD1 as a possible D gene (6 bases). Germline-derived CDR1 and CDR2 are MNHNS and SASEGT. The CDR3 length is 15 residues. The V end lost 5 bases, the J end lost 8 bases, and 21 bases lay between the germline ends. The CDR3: CASSPRRGNLGEAFF. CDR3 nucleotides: TGTGCCAGCAGTCCTCGAAGGGGGAACCTGGGAGAAGCTTTCTTT.

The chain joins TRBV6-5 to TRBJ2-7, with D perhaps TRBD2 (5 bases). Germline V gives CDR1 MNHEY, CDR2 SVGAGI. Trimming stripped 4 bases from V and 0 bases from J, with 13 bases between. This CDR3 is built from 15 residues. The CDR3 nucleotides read TGTGCCAGCAGTTTGGACTCTAGGAGCTCCTACGAGCAGTACTTC. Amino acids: CASSLDSRSSYEQYF.

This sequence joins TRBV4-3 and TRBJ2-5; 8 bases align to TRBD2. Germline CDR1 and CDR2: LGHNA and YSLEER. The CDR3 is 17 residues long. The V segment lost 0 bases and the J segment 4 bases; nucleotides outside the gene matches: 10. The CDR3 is CASSQESGGGSGETQYF. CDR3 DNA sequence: TGCGCCAGCAGCCAAGAATCTGGCGGGGGGTCGGGAGAGACCCAGTACTTC.

The CDR3 spells CSDSSTGPGDTQYF. CDR3 DNA: TGCAGCGACTCGTCGACAGGGCCAGGGGATACGCAGTATTTT. The V call is TRBV29-1, the J call TRBJ2-3; TRBD1 agrees at 7 bases. Unmatched junction bases numbered 13, after V lost 7 bases and J lost 6 bases. This CDR3 comprises 14 residues. Germline V gives CDR1 SQVTM, CDR2 ANQGSEA.

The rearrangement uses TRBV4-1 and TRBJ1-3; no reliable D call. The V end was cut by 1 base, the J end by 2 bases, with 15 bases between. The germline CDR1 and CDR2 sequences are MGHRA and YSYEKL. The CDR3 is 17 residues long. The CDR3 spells CASSQGVAARPGNTIYF. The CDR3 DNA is TGCGCCAGCAGCCAAGGAGTGGCCGCTAGGCCTGGAAACACCATATATTTT.